These T cell receptor beta chains were read from a single sample in a study of regulatory T cells in long-lasting Graves disease. TCRdb ran MiXCR on the multiplex PCR reads and lists one entry per CDR3 protein. The table records 540,000 or so distinct CDR3 sequences, approximately 13% of them present only once. This sample also belongs to another study, concerning T cells in Graves' hyperthyroidism and ophthalmopathy.

Material: peripheral blood mononuclear cells (PBMCs), obtained at new diagnosis, from a patient treated with antithyroid drugs. These receptors were taken from a man aged 25 to 40 with Graves disease. The CDR3 runs from the conserved cysteine through the conserved F or W. D genes are given only for firm matches. Some rows have no size entry. The others give once, few or many, or a class for an expanded clone.

many	NA	TRBV10-3	TRBJ1-5	TGTGCCATTCCCCCCCTCCGGCGTCCCAATCAGCCCCAGCATTTT	CAIPPLRRPNQPQHF
once	TRBD1	TRBV6-2/TRBV6-3	TRBJ1-5	TGTGCCAGCTCACCGTTCAGGGGGACGGACAGCAATCAGCCCCAGCATTTT	CASSPFRGTDSNQPQHF
many	TRBD1	TRBV20-1	TRBJ1-2	TGCAGTGCTCCTCGGACAGGACAGGCTTATGGCTACACCTTC	CSAPRTGQAYGYTF
many	NA	TRBV7-2	TRBJ2-3	TGTGCCAGCAGCCCCCCCGTGTCTAAAGGAACCACAGATACGCAGTATTTT	CASSPPVSKGTTDTQYF
many	TRBD1	TRBV20-1	TRBJ1-2	TGCAGTGCTGTTGACGACAGGGACTATGGCTACACCTTC	CSAVDDRDYGYTF
many	NA	TRBV18	TRBJ2-7	TGTGCCAGCTCACGTGGACAGTCCTACGAGCAGTACTTC	CASSRGQSYEQYF
many	TRBD2	TRBV20-1	TRBJ2-7	TGCAGTGTACCCCGGACTAGCGGTACCTACGAGCAGTACTTC	CSVPRTSGTYEQYF
few	NA	TRBV12-3/TRBV12-4	TRBJ1-2	TGTGCCAGCAGCCTTCCCTACACCTTC	CASSLPYTF
many	NA	TRBV28	TRBJ1-2	TGTGCCACCCAAAGCTTGGCCGGCTACACCTTC	CATQSLAGYTF
few	TRBD1	TRBV6-1	TRBJ1-1	TGTGCCAGCGGGACAGGGAGGAAAGCTTTCTTT	CASGTGRKAFF
few	TRBD1	TRBV9	TRBJ2-1	TGTGCCAGCAGCGGCCGACAGGGTCCCTCCTACAATGAGCAGTTCTTC	CASSGRQGPSYNEQFF
many	NA	TRBV29-1	TRBJ2-1	TGCAGCGGTTATTGGGGTAATGAGCAGTTCTTC	CSGYWGNEQFF
NA	TRBD1	TRBV7-9	TRBJ1-5	TGTGCCAGCAGCTTAGGATCGGGACAGAATCAGCCCCAGCATTTT	CASSLGSGQNQPQHF
many	TRBD2	TRBV30	TRBJ2-1	TGTGCCTGGAGTACGAGTAGCGGGAGTGTCTATGAGCAGTTCTTC	CAWSTSSGSVYEQFF
few	NA	TRBV6-5	TRBJ2-4	TGTGCCAGCAGTTACCCCCCGGTTTCCGGAACCGAGCGGCCTCTAGCCAAAAACATTCAGTACTTC	CASSYPPVSGTERPLAKNIQYF
many	NA	TRBV5-1	TRBJ2-7	TGCGCCAGCAGCTCGGCCCCTGGCTACGAGCAGTACTTC	CASSSAPGYEQYF
NA	TRBD1	TRBV12-3/TRBV12-4	TRBJ2-5	TGTGCCAGCAGCACAACCCGGGACAGGGTGGAGACCCAGTACTTC	CASSTTRDRVETQYF
many	TRBD2	TRBV5-1	TRBJ2-1	TGCGCCAGCAGCTTGGCTAGCGGGAGTATGAATGAGCAGTTCTTC	CASSLASGSMNEQFF
NA	NA	TRBV4-2	TRBJ2-2	TGTGCCAGCAGCCAAGACCCGGACACCGGGGAGCTGTTTTTT	CASSQDPDTGELFF
NA	TRBD2	TRBV20-1	TRBJ2-3	TGCAGTGCTGACAGCGGGAGCGTGGATACGCAGTATTTT	CSADSGSVDTQYF
NA	TRBD1	TRBV18	TRBJ2-5	TGTGCCAGCTCCCCCGGGACAGGGATAAGGGAGACCCAGTACTTC	CASSPGTGIRETQYF
NA	NA	TRBV7-3	TRBJ2-1	TGTGCCAGCAGCTTAATTACGGGCAATGAGCAGTTCTTC	CASSLITGNEQFF
many	NA	TRBV12-3/TRBV12-4	TRBJ2-7	TGTGCCAGCCAGCGCTCCTACGAGCAGTACTTC	CASQRSYEQYF
many	NA	TRBV24-1	TRBJ1-5	TGTGCCACCAGTGATCCAGGCGGGGACATGGCCAATCAGCCCCAGCATTTT	CATSDPGGDMANQPQHF
many	TRBD2	TRBV7-9	TRBJ2-7	TGTGCCAGCAGCAAGATAGCGGGAGGAGGGTACGAGCAGTACTTC	CASSKIAGGGYEQYF
many	NA	TRBV7-9	TRBJ2-1	TGTGCCAGCAGCTTAGTCCCCTCTCCAGAGCAGTTCTTC	CASSLVPSPEQFF
many	NA	TRBV12-3/TRBV12-4	TRBJ2-7	TGTGCCAGCAGTCAGAATGCCGGTTACGAGCAGTACTTC	CASSQNAGYEQYF
many	NA	TRBV29-1	TRBJ2-7	TGCAGCGCCGAGACTGGGAGCTCCTACGAGCAGTACTTC	CSAETGSSYEQYF
few	NA	TRBV9	TRBJ1-3	TGTGCCAGCAGTCCCGGCCTAGGCCAAGGAAACACCATATATTTT	CASSPGLGQGNTIYF
many	TRBD1	TRBV20-1	TRBJ1-2	TGCAGTGCTAGGATAGGGGACAGCCCTTTGAGCGGCTACACCTTC	CSARIGDSPLSGYTF